This T cell receptor (beta chain) was captured in a study of CD8+CD57+ T cells in acquired aplastic anemia. The template used for profiling TCR beta VDJ and CDR3 was genomic DNA. TCRdb reprocessed the reads with MiXCR, giving one entry per CDR3 protein. The sample contains some 120,000 distinct CDR3 sequences, over 30% of which appear only once. This clonotype came up many times. V lost 5 bases and J 2 bases, leaving 13 bases between the germline ends. In germline, CDR1 is SGHRS, CDR2 YFSETQ. The CDR3 has 14 amino acids. Only patients with CD8+CD57+ cell expansion on flow cytometry were chosen for sequencing. In all patients, the disease was severe acquired aplastic anemia.

J is TRBJ2-5 and V is TRBV5-1; D perhaps matches TRBD1 (6 bases). This TCR came from a human donor with aplastic anemia. The sequencing input was sorted CD4+, CD8+, or CD8+CD57+ T cells (not recorded which) from PBMCs. The CDR3 bases are TGCGCCAGCAGTAAGGGGACAATTCAAGAGACCCAGTACTTC. It codes for CASSKGTIQETQYF.